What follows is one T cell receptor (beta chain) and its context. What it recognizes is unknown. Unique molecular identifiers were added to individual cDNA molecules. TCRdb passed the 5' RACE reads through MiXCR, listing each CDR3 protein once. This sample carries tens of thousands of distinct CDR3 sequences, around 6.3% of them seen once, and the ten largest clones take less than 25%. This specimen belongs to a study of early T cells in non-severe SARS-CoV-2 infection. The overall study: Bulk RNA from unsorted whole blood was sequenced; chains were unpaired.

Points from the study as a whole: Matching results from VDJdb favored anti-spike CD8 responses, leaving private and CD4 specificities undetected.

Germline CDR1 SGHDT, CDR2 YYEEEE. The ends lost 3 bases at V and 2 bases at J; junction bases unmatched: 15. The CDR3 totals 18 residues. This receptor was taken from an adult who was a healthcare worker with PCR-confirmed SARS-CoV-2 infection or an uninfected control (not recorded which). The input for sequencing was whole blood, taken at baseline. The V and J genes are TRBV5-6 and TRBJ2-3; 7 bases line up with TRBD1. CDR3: CASSWGLRGPSNTDTQYF. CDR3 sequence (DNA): TGTGCCAGCAGCTGGGGTTTAAGGGGGCCCTCGAACACAGATACGCAGTATTTT.